This TCR beta chain derives from a study of lymphopenia after photon versus proton radiotherapy. The study, taken as a whole, reports: Photon-treated patients lost naive T cells and TCR diversity; proton-treated stayed stable. A bigger post-nadir fall in TCR diversity correlated inversely with survival time in deceased patients. Post-nadir diversity loss with photons came from oligoclonal expansion, particularly CD8+ Temra cells.

The germline gives CDR1 LNHDA, CDR2 SQIVND (reference sequence). Germline trimming cut 5 bases from V and 5 bases from J; bases unmatched to any gene: 5. The CDR3 is 15 residues long. Data came from immunoSEQ multiplex PCR; TCRdb stores just in-frame clones and leaves some out. The table shows about 160,000 clones, with 70% to 90% occurring only once. A remark on this clone: The antigen remains unidentified.

The sequence was collected from a man aged 50-60 years with gastric cancer. J is TRBJ2-1 and V is TRBV19, with TRBD2 identical over 11 bases. The sample consisted of peripheral blood, taken from a patient treated with photon-based radiotherapy. CDR3 coding DNA: TGTGCCAGTAGTCTTAGCGGGAGGGGTCACAATGAGCAGTTCTTC. Its protein product is CASSLSGRGHNEQFF.